Here is one TCR beta chain with its context. This entry belongs to a study of blood T cell repertoires in COVID-19. At the level of the study: Researchers got acute and convalescent COVID-19 samples from the United States, Italy and Spain. Sample material is recorded as cDNA or gDNA derived from T cells, B-cell-depleted T cells, or PBMCs.

CDR1 is SGHTA and CDR2 is FQGNSA in the germline V gene. The CDR3 is 13 residues long. V shed 5 bases, J shed 10 bases, and the junction held 5 bases outside the gene matches. In the authors' workflow: Researchers report that nucleated cell counts were estimated from reference gene primer amplification. Only in-frame clones appear in the TCRdb table, and some are missing; sequencing was by immunoSEQ multiplex PCR. D and trimming come from the DNA, and the V and J calls and clone size come from that table. This sample has 85,000 to 95,000 clones, with around 88% found just once. The clonotype was recovered from a human donor in a cohort sampled during active COVID-19. Input material: peripheral blood. The rearrangement links TRBV7-2 to TRBJ2-5; 12 positions match TRBD2. Here the CDR3 reads CASSQTSGSGQYF. CDR3 nucleotide sequence: TGTGCCAGCAGCCAGACTAGCGGGAGTGGCCAGTACTTC. The full variable domain, rest sourced from reference TRBV7-2 and TRBJ2-5, is GAGVSQSPSNKVTEKGKDVELRCDPISGHTALYWYRQSLGQGLEFLIYFQGNSAPDKSGLPSDRFSAERTGGSVSTLTIQRTQQEDSAVYLCASSQTSGSGQYFGPGTRLLVL.